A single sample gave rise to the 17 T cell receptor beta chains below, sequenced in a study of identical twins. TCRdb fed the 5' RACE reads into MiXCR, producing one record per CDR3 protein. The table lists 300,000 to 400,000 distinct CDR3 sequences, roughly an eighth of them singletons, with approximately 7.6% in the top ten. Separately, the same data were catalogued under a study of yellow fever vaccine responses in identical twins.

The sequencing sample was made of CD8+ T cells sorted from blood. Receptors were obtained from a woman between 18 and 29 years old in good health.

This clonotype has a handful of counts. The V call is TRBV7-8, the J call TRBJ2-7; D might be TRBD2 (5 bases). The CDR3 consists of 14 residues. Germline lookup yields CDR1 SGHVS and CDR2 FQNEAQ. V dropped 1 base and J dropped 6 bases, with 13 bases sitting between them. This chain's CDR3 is CASSLDRGWGEQYV. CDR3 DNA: TGTGCCAGCAGCTTAGATCGAGGGTGGGGCGAGCAGTACGTC.

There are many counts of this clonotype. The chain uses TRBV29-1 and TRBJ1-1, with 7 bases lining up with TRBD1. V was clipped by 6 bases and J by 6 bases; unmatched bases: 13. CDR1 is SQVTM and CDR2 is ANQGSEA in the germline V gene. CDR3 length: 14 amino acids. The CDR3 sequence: CSVALRDSQPEAFF. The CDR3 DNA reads TGCAGCGTCGCTCTCCGGGACAGCCAACCTGAAGCTTTCTTT.

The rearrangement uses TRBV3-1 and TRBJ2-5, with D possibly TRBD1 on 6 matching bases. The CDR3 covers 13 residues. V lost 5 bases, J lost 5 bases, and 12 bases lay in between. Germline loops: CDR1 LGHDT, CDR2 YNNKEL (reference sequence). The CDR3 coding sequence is TGTGCCAGCAGCGCGGACAGTGCGGAGACCCAGTACTTC. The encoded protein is CASSADSAETQYF.

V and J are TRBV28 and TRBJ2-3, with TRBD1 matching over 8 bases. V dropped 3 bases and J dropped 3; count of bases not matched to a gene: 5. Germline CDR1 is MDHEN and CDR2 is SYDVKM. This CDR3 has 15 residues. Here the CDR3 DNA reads TGTGCCAGCAGTTTGGGCCGGGACAGGACAGATACGCAGTATTTT. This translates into CASSLGRDRTDTQYF.

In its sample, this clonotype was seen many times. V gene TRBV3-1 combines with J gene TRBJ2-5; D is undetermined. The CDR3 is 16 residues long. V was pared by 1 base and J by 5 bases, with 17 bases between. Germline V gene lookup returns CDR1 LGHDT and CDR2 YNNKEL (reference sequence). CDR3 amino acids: CASSQVRTVQVETQYF. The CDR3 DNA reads TGTGCCAGCAGCCAAGTTCGAACAGTTCAAGTGGAGACCCAGTACTTC.

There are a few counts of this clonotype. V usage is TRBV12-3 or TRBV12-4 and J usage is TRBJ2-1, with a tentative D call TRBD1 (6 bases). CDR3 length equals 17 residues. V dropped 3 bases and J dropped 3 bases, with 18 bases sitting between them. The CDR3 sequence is CASSFLDSAPYYNEQFF. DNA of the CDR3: TGTGCCAGCAGTTTCCTGGACAGCGCACCCTACTACAATGAGCAGTTCTTC.

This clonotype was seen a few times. CDR3 in DNA: TGTGCCAGCAGTTACTCTGGAGATCTGGTGGGAGAGCAGTACTTC. It specifies CASSYSGDLVGEQYF. The chain joins TRBV6-5 to TRBJ2-7; D remains unclear. Per germline, CDR1 MNHEY and CDR2 SVGAGI. The CDR3 extends over 15 amino acids. The germline V and J ends were trimmed by 0 bases and 7 bases, with 16 bases remaining between them.

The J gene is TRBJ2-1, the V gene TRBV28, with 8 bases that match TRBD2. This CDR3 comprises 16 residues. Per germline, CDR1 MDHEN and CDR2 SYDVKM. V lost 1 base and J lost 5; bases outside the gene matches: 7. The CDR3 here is CASSLLREGWNNEQFF. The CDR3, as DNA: TGTGCCAGCAGTTTATTACGGGAGGGTTGGAACAATGAGCAGTTCTTC.

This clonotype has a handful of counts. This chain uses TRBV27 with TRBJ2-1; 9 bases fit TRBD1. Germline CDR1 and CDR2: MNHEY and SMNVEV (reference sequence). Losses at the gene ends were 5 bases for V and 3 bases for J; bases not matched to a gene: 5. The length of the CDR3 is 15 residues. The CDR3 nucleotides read TGTGCCAGCAGTGCACAGGGGGCAATCTACAATGAGCAGTTCTTC. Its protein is CASSAQGAIYNEQFF.

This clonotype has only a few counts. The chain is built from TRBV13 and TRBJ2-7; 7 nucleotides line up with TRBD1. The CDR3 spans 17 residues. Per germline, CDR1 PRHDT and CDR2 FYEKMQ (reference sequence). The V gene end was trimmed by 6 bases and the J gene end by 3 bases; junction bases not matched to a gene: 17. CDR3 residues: CASSLTGTASESYEQYF. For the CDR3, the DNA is TGTGCCAGCAGTCTGACCGGGACAGCGTCCGAAAGCTACGAGCAGTACTTC.

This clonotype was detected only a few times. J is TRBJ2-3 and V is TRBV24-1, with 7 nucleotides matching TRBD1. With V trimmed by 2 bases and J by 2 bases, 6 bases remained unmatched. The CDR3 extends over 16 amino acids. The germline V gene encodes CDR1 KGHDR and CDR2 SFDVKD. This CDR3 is CATSDSRQGATDTQYF. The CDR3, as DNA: TGTGCCACCAGTGATTCCCGACAGGGTGCCACAGATACGCAGTATTTT.

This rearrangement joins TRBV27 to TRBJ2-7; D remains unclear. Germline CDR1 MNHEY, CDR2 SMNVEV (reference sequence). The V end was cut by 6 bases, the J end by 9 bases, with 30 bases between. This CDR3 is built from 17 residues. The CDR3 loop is CASSSEPSPRGGFGQYV. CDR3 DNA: TGTGCCAGCAGCTCCGAGCCAAGCCCTCGCGGCGGATTCGGGCAGTACGTC.

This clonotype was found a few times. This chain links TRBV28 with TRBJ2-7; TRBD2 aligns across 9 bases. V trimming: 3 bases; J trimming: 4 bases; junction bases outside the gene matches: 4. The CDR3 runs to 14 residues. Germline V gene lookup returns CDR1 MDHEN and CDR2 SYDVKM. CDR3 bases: TGTGCCAGCAGTTTGCCTGGACTAGCGTACGAGCAGTACTTC. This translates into CASSLPGLAYEQYF.

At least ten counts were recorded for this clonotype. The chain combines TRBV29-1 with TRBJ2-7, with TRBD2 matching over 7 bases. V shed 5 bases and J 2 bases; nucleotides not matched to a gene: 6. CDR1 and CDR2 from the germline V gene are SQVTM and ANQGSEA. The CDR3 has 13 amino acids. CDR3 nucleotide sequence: TGCAGCGTTTATCTAGCGGAGGCCTACGAGCAGTACTTC. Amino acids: CSVYLAEAYEQYF.

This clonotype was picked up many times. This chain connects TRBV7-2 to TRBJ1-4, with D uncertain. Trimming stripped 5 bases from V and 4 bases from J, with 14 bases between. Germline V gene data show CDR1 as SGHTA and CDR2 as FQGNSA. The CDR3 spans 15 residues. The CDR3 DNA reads TGTGCCAGCAGCCTCCCGTGGCGTTTTAATGAAAAACTGTTTTTT. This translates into CASSLPWRFNEKLFF.

The CDR3 loop is CASSPPGLSTDTQYF. The CDR3 DNA is TGCGCCAGCAGCCCCCCGGGACTATCCACAGATACGCAGTATTTT. V is TRBV4-1 and J is TRBJ2-3; 7 bases agree with TRBD2. The CDR3 contains 15 residues. Germline CDR1 is MGHRA and CDR2 is YSYEKL. Trimming cost V 4 bases and J 2 bases; bases outside gene matches: 6.

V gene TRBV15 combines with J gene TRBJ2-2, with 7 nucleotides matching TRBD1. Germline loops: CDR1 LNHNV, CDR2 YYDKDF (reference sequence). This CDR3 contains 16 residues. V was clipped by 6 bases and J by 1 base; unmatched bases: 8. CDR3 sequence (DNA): TGTGCCACCAGTAGCGACAGGGCCTGGAACACCGGGGAGCTGTTTTTT. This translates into CATSSDRAWNTGELFF.